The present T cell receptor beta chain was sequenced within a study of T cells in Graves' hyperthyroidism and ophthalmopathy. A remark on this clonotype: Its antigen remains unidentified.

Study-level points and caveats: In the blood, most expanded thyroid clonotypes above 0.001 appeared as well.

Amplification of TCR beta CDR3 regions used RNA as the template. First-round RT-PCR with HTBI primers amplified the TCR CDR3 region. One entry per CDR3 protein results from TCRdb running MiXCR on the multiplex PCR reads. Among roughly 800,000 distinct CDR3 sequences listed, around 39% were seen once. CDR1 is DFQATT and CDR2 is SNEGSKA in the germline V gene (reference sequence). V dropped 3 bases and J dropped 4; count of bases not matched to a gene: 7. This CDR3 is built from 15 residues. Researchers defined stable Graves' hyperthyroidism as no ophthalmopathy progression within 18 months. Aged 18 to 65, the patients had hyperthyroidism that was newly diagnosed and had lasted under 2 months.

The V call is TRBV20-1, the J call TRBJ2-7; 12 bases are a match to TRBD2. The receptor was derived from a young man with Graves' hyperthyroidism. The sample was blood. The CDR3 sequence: CSASDGLAGTYEQYF. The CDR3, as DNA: TGCAGTGCTAGCGACGGACTAGCGGGGACATACGAGCAGTACTTC.